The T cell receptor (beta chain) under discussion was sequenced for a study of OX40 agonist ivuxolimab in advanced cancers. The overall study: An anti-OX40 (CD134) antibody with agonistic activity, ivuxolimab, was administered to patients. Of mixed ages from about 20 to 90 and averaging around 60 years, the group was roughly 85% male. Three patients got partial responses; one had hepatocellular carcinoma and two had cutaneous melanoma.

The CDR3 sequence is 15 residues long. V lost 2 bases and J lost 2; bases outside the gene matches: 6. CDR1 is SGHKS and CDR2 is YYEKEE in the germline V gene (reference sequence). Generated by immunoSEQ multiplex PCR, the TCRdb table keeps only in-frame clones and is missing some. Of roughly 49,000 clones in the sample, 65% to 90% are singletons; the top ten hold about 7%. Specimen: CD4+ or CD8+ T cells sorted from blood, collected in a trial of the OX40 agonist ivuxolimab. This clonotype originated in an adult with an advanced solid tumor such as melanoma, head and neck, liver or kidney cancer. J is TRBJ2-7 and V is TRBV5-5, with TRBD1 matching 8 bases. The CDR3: CASSFQGAPAYEQYV. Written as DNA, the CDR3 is TGTGCCAGCAGCTTCCAGGGGGCTCCTGCCTACGAGCAGTACGTC.